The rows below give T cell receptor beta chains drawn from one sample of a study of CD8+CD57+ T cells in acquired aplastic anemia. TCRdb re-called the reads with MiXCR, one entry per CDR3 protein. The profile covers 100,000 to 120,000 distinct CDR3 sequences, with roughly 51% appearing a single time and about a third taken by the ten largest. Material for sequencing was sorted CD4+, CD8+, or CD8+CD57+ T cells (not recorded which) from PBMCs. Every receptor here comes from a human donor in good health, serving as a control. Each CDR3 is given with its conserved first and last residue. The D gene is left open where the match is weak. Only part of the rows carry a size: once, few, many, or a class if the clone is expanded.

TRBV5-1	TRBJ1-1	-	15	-	TGCGCCAGCAGCATGGAAGGACCCAGGAACACTGAAGCTTTCTTT	CASSMEGPRNTEAFF
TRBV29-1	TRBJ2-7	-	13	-	TGCAGCGAAAGGCCGGGGGCCCTTAACGAGCAGTACTTC	CSERPGALNEQYF
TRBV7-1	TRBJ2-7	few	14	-	TGTGCCAGCAGCTCTCGGGACAACTCCTACGAGCAGTACTTC	CASSSRDNSYEQYF
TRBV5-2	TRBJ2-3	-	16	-	TGTGCCAGCAGCTTGATCCTAGCGGGAGTGTCAGATACGCAGTATTTT	CASSLILAGVSDTQYF
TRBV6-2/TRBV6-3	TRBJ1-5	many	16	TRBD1	TGTGCCAGCAGTTTAGGGGGCCCTCTTAGCAATCAGCCCCAGCATTTT	CASSLGGPLSNQPQHF
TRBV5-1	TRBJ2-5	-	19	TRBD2	TGCGCCAGCAGCTTGGATGGGACTAGCGGGGGGTTTTCGCCGAGGACCCAGTACTTC	CASSLDGTSGGFSPRTQYF
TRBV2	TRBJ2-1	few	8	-	TGTGCCAGCAATGAGCAGTTCTTC	CASNEQFF
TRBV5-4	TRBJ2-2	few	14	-	TGTGCCAGCAGCCTCGGACTTCCCGCCGGGGAGCTGCTTTTT	CASSLGLPAGELLF
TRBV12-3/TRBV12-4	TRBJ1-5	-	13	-	TGTGCCAGCAGTTTAGCAATAACTCAGCCCCAGCATTTT	CASSLAITQPQHF
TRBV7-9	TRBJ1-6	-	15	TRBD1	TGTGCCAGCAGCTCAGAGGACAGGGCCGGGCCACCCCTCCACTTT	CASSSEDRAGPPLHF
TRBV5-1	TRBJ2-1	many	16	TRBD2	TGCGCCAGCAGCTTGGAGGGACTAGGGACCTACAATGAGCAGTTCTTC	CASSLEGLGTYNEQFF
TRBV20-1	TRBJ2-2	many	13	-	TGCAGTGCAAAATCCGGGGACACCGGGGAGCTGTTTTTT	CSAKSGDTGELFF
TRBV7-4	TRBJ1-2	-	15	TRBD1	TGTGCCAGCAGCTTAGAACGGAGGGGGCTCTCTGGCTACACCTTC	CASSLERRGLSGYTF
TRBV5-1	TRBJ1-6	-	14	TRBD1	TGCGCCAGCAGCAGGGGACAGGGAAACTCACCCCTCCACTTT	CASSRGQGNSPLHF
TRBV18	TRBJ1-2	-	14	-	TGTGCCAGCTCACCGATGTCAACTAACTATGGCTACACCTTC	CASSPMSTNYGYTF
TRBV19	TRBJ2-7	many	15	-	TGTGCCAGCGGAGTCGGAGTAGGGGGGTCCTACGAGCAGTACTTC	CASGVGVGGSYEQYF
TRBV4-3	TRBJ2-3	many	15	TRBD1	TGCGCCAGCAGCAACAGACAGGGTAGCACAGATACGCAGTATTTT	CASSNRQGSTDTQYF
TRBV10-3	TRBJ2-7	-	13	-	TGTGCCATCAGGGGGGCGAGCTCCTACGAGCAGTACTTC	CAIRGASSYEQYF
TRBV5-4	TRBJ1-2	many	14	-	TGTGCCAGCAGCCTTCCGCCCGATAACTATGGCTACACCTTC	CASSLPPDNYGYTF
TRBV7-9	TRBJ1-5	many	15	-	TGTGCCAGCAGCTTAGACCAGGAGCCAGATCAGCCCCAGCATTTT	CASSLDQEPDQPQHF
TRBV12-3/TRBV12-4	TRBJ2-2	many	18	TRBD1	TGTGCCAGCAGTACCGGGACAGGGGAAACGACGAACACCGGGGAGCTGTTTTTT	CASSTGTGETTNTGELFF
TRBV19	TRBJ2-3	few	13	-	TGTGCCAGTAGGCGGACCAACACAGATACGCAGTATTTT	CASRRTNTDTQYF
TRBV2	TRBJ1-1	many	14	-	TGTGCCAGCAGTGGAGGACCCCCGGTGACTGAAGCTTTCTTT	CASSGGPPVTEAFF
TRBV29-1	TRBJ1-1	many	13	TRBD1	TGCAGCGTGAAGGGACAGGGGAACACTGAAGCTTTCTTT	CSVKGQGNTEAFF
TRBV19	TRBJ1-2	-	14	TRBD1	TGTGCCAGTAGTACGCTAACAGGGGGCACGGGCTACACCTTC	CASSTLTGGTGYTF
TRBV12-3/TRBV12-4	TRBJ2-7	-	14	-	TGTGCCAGCAGCTTATATACAGGGAGCGACGAGCAGTACTTC	CASSLYTGSDEQYF
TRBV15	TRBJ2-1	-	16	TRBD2	TGTGCCACCAGTTTCCCCACGGGACTAGCAGTCAATGAGCAGTTCTTC	CATSFPTGLAVNEQFF
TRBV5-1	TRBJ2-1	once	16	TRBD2	TGCGCCAGCAGCCACCTCCTAGCGGGGGGGTTTAGTGAGCAGTTCTTC	CASSHLLAGGFSEQFF
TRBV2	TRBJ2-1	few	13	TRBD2	TGTGCCAGCAAGGGCGGGGGGGCCGATGAGCAGTTCTTC	CASKGGGADEQFF
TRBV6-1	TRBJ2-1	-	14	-	TGTGCCAGCAGTGATTGGCTTCTCTACAATGAGCAGTTCTTC	CASSDWLLYNEQFF
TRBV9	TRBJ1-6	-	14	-	TGTGCCAGCAGCGTAGAACAGGGAGATTCACCCCTCCACTTT	CASSVEQGDSPLHF
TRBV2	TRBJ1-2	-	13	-	TGTGCCAGCAGTCGTAGTGAGACCTATGGCTACACCTTC	CASSRSETYGYTF
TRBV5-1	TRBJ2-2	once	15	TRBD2	TGCGCCAGCAGCTGGACTAGCGGGGGGACCGGGGAGCTGTTTTTT	CASSWTSGGTGELFF
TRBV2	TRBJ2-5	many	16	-	TGTGCCAGCAGTGTAGGGGCAGGAGATATCCAAGAGACCCAGTACTTC	CASSVGAGDIQETQYF
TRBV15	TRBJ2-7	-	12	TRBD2	TGTGCCACCAGCCGGGCGGGGGAGTGGCAGTACTTC	CATSRAGEWQYF
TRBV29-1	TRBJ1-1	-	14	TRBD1	TGCAGCGTCCCGGGACAGGGCTGGGCCGTTGAAGCTTTCTTT	CSVPGQGWAVEAFF
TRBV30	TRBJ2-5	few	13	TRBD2	TGTGCCTGGGCGGGGGAGGAACAAGAGGCCCAGTACTTC	CAWAGEEQEAQYF
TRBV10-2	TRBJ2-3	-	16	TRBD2	TGCGCCAGCAGTATTAATAGCGGGGGGGCCTTAGATACGCAGTATTTT	CASSINSGGALDTQYF
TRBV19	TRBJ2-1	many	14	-	TGTGCCAGTAGTATCCGGGACCCATACAATGAGCAGTTCTTC	CASSIRDPYNEQFF
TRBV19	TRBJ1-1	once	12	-	TGTGCCAGTAACAGGTGGAATTCTGAAGCTTTCTTT	CASNRWNSEAFF
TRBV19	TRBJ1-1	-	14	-	TGTGCCAGTAGTATTGGTGAGGTGAACACTGAAGCTTTCTTT	CASSIGEVNTEAFF
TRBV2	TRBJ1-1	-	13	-	TGTGCCAGTAACCGGGGGATGAACACTGAAGCTTTCTTT	CASNRGMNTEAFF
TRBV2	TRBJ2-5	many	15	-	TGTGCCAGCAGTGAAGCGCTTCGGGGGAAGGAGACCCAGTACTTC	CASSEALRGKETQYF
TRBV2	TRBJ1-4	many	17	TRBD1	TGTGCCAGCAGATCCTCCGGCGGGACAGGGTACGGTGAAAAACTGTTTTTT	CASRSSGGTGYGEKLFF